This TCR beta chain originates from a study of T cell responses to AZD1222 COVID-19 vaccine (dated by TCRdb to about 2021). For the study in its entirety: A total of 233 trial participants underwent TCR sequencing, of whom roughly 210 had received two doses of AZD1222 and 26 had received two doses of the MenACWY control vaccine. Enrollment into the trials was organized by age into subgroups of 18-55, 56-69 and 70-plus years, and those subgroups contained approximately 150, 30 and 60 TCR-sequenced participants, respectively.

The time point label, read with the paper, signifies: about 28 days (+/-7) after the second vaccine dose. Because spike-specific TCR depth and breadth did not differ between the two schedules, AZD1222 recipients who got a second dose at roughly 4 weeks were pooled with those who got a second dose at roughly 12 weeks. Vaccinee samples were obtained from the UK trials COV001 and COV002, which included a single-blind randomized controlled phase 2/3 trial of AZD1222 (ChAdOx1 nCoV-19) in healthy adults. For TCRbeta chain sequencing, PBMC samples from trial participants were taken at day 0 and at day 28 after the second dose. Based on the germline V gene, the CDR1 and CDR2 sequences are SQVTM and ANQGSEA. The CDR3 measures 14 amino acids from cysteine to phenylalanine. The kept DNA is CDR3 alone, 42 bases in frame from the first base. V loses 3 bases of germline sequence and J loses 2 bases, and the interval between the two ends is 11 bases.

The CDR3 regions of human TCRbeta chains were analyzed by immunosequencing. In the authors' own workflow: TCRs in the repertoires were compared against a reference library of SARS-CoV-2-specific TCRs that had been generated with the MIRA antigen-specificity platform. Breadth meant the fraction of unique TCRs that were SARS-CoV-2-associated, whereas depth meant the fraction of total T cells that were SARS-CoV-2-associated. Using the MIRA data, every spike-specific TCR was mapped to the spike region that the TCR reacted to and assigned to either a CD4 or a CD8 class. Log10-transformed breadth and depth values were compared by one-way ANOVA with Sidak's multiple comparisons tests. TCRdb retrieved this table from immuneACCESS and kept in-frame rearrangements only. Not all clones are present; in checked studies, unresolved V genes account for under half, and no reason is known for the remainder. The DNA gave D and trimming, while V, J and clone size come from that table. This sample holds around 130,000 clones; 85% to 90% were observed only once. The ten largest clones represent 3.1% of the sample.

The investigation overall reported the following: After two AZD1222 doses, spike-specific TCR breadth and depth were significantly higher than at day 0 and than in MenACWY recipients. Nearly half of unique spike-specific TCRs reportedly recognized epitopes outside regions mutated in the B.1.351 and B.1.1.7 variants. CD4 TCRs associated with the vaccine covered the entire spike protein, and the dominant responses were in regions 160-218 and 743-854. The 56-69-year group was small, and its depth increase did not reach significance, likely because of low power. Because no samples from the day 14 peak response were available, repertoires could be characterized only after the peak T cell response. Conclusions about previously exposed vaccinees were limited because only six AZD1222 recipients were SARS-CoV-2 seropositive at baseline. Most participants were white British and females outnumbered males, and the authors suggested that clonal diversity may have been underestimated.

On this clone itself: It has no known antigen specificity. Base qualities are not at hand, and no much larger clone is one base apart.

The receptor was derived from an adult who received the AZD1222 COVID-19 vaccine. Recombination connected TRBV29-1 to TRBJ1-3, with the D gene uncertain. Here the sequenced sample was peripheral blood, taken 28 days after the second AZD1222 dose. The CDR3 has the sequence CSVDRGIAGNTIYF. The nucleotide sequence reads TGCAGCGTTGACCGGGGAATCGCTGGAAACACCATATATTTT.